The 18 T cell receptor beta chains presented below share a single source sample, sequenced in a study of cytomegalovirus exposure and HLA in healthy donors. The PCR employed 60 Vbeta primers together with 13 Jbeta primers. Libraries were prepared by immunoSEQ multiplex PCR; TCRdb keeps only in-frame clonotypes and omits some of them. The sample has some 130,000 clones, roughly two thirds seen once. The sample taken for sequencing was PBMCs. Receptors originate from a man younger than 45 in good health and CMV-seropositive.

This chain connects TRBV5-5 to TRBJ1-2; D unclear. V was cut by 0 bases and J by 7 bases, with 10 bases left in between. Germline V gives CDR1 SGHKS, CDR2 YYEKEE (reference sequence). The CDR3 runs to 13 residues. CDR3 nucleotide sequence: TGTGCCAGCAGCTTGGCTGCGGTTCCTGGCTACACCTTC. This codes for CASSLAAVPGYTF.

This clone was seen a few times. This CDR3 reads CASSIWGVGTGVSGETQYF. The DNA of the CDR3 is TGTGCCAGTAGTATCTGGGGCGTCGGGACAGGGGTTTCGGGAGAGACCCAGTACTTC. This chain uses TRBV19 with TRBJ2-5; 10 positions agree with TRBD1. This CDR3 is 19 amino acids long. The junction had 17 bases not matched to a gene; V was cut back by 3 bases and J by 4 bases. CDR1 and CDR2 (germline): LNHDA, SQIVND (reference sequence).

This clone was seen only a few times. The chain uses TRBV11-1 and TRBJ2-5, with 9 positions matching TRBD2. The V gene end was trimmed by 0 bases and the J gene end by 2 bases; junction bases not matched to a gene: 4. CDR3 length equals 16 residues. CDR1 and CDR2 (germline): SGHAT, FQDESV (reference sequence). CDR3 DNA sequence: TGTGCCAGCAGCTTAGCGCCCCTAGCGGGACAAGAGACCCAGTACTTC. The encoded protein is CASSLAPLAGQETQYF.

As concerns this clone: A junction boundary mismatches the germline segment, possibly from a read error. The chain couples TRBV29-1 to TRBJ2-1; TRBD2 aligns across 9 bases. The CDR3 loop spans 11 amino acids. CDR1 and CDR2 (germline): SQVTM, ANQGSEA. The CDR3 DNA reads as TGCAGCCTCTCGTCGGCTAGCGGGACGATCTTC. Translating it yields CSLSSASGTIF.

This clone was detected only once. The rearrangement uses TRBV30 and TRBJ2-1; D is perhaps TRBD1 (6 bases). Trimming left V 3 bases short and J 7 bases short, with 13 bases between. This CDR3 has 13 amino acids. Germline V gene sequence: CDR1 GTSNPN, CDR2 SVGIG (reference sequence). The CDR3 DNA reads TGTGCCTGGAGCCTGGGGACACGGAATGAGCAGTTCTTC. It encodes CAWSLGTRNEQFF.

This clone was seen only once. The J gene is TRBJ2-5, the V gene TRBV5-1; 8 bases line up with TRBD2. CDR3 length: 14 amino acids. CDR1 is SGHRS and CDR2 is YFSETQ in the germline V gene. With 0 bases clipped from V and 5 bases from J, the junction kept 3 bases outside the gene matches. CDR3 nucleotides: TGCGCCAGCAGCTTGGGACTAGCGAGTGAGACCCAGTACTTC. This gives the protein CASSLGLASETQYF.

The chain joins TRBV4-1 to TRBJ1-3; 11 bases are a match to TRBD1. The CDR3 extends over 16 amino acids. The ends lost 4 bases at V and 2 bases at J; junction bases unmatched: 4. CDR1 and CDR2 from the germline V gene are MGHRA and YSYEKL. This chain's CDR3 is CASSRDRGDAGNTIYF. The CDR3 coding sequence is TGCGCCAGCAGCCGGGACAGGGGGGACGCTGGAAACACCATATATTTT.

The V gene is TRBV11-2, the J gene TRBJ2-7, with 12 bases identical to TRBD2. The V gene end was trimmed by 4 bases and the J gene end by 4 bases; junction bases not matched to a gene: 8. The CDR3 is 16 amino acids. CDR1 SGHAT and CDR2 FQNNGV come from the germline V gene. The chain's CDR3 is CASSSWTSGNTYEQYF. The CDR3 DNA follows: TGTGCCAGCAGCTCCTGGACTAGCGGGAACACTTACGAGCAGTACTTC.

V and J are TRBV9 and TRBJ1-2; TRBD1 agrees at 7 bases. Germline lookup yields CDR1 SGDLS and CDR2 YYNGEE. CDR3 length equals 14 residues. J lost 10 bases, V lost 3 bases, and 12 bases had no gene match. The CDR3 nucleotides are TGTGCCAGCAGCGCCCAAAGCGCGACAGGGTCCTACACCTTC. Amino acids: CASSAQSATGSYTF.

This chain joins TRBV5-6 and TRBJ2-1; unclear D gene. V lost 5 bases, J lost 4 bases, and 10 bases lay in between. Germline CDR1 is SGHDT and CDR2 is YYEEEE. CDR3 length: 13 amino acids. CDR3 sequence reads: CASSFRLYNEQFF. The CDR3 nucleotides are TGTGCCAGCAGTTTTCGACTGTACAATGAGCAGTTCTTC.

This clone was detected only a few times. The V gene is TRBV30, the J gene TRBJ1-1; 10 bases fit TRBD1. Germline V CDR1 and CDR2: GTSNPN, SVGIG (reference sequence). This CDR3 spans 14 amino acids. The trim removed 2 bases at V and 6 bases at J, leaving 6 bases unmatched. CDR3 DNA sequence: TGTGCCTGGAGTTCCGGACAGGGGGTCCCTGAAGCTTTCTTT. This translates into CAWSSGQGVPEAFF. The full variable domain, with the rest looked up from reference TRBV30 and TRBJ1-1, is SQTIHQWPATLVQPVGSPLSLECTVEGTSNPNLYWYRQAAGRGLQLLFYSVGIGQISSEVPQNLSASRPQDRQFILSSKKLLLSDSGFYLCAWSSGQGVPEAFFGQGTRLTVV.

The rearrangement links TRBV10-3 to TRBJ1-2, with D maybe TRBD1 (5 bases). This CDR3 is built from 15 residues. The germline V gene encodes CDR1 ENHRY and CDR2 SYGVKD. V lost 5 bases and J lost 4, with 17 bases in between. The CDR3 region has the DNA TGTGCCATCAGTACCTCCGGGGGAGTGCTCTATGGCTACACCTTC. Translation: CAISTSGGVLYGYTF.

V gene TRBV7-8 combines with J gene TRBJ1-4, with D perhaps TRBD1 (5 bases). CDR1 is SGHVS and CDR2 is FQNEAQ in the germline V gene. Trimming took 1 base from V and 6 from J, leaving 9 bases between them. The CDR3 totals 14 residues. CDR3 in amino acids: CASSLGGGDEKLFF. CDR3 bases: TGTGCCAGCAGCTTAGGGGGAGGGGATGAAAAACTGTTTTTT.

This clone has a handful of counts. The chain combines TRBV5-6 with TRBJ2-5, with D perhaps matching TRBD1 (5 bases). Per germline, CDR1 SGHDT and CDR2 YYEEEE. Trimming left V 1 base short and J 6 bases short, with 13 bases between. This CDR3 spans 14 amino acids. The CDR3 DNA sequence: TGTGCCAGCAGCTTGCAGGCAGGGAAGAAGACCCAGTACTTC. It is translated as CASSLQAGKKTQYF. Supplemented by reference TRBV5-6 and TRBJ2-5, the full variable domain reads DAGVTQSPTHLIKTRGQQVTLRCSPKSGHDTVSWYQQALGQGPQFIFQYYEEEERQRGNFPDRFSGHQFPNYSSELNVNALLLGDSALYLCASSLQAGKKTQYFGPGTRLLVL.

The chain combines TRBV10-3 with TRBJ2-1; TRBD1 matches at 8 bases. CDR1 and CDR2 from the germline V gene are ENHRY and SYGVKD. This CDR3 region has 13 residues. Trimming removed 6 bases from V and 8 bases from J; junction bases left unmatched: 6. CDR3 sequence: CAIRLGQVDEQFF. The CDR3 region has the DNA TGTGCCATCAGACTGGGACAGGTTGATGAGCAGTTCTTC.

The V call is TRBV18, the J call TRBJ1-4, with TRBD1 identical over 10 bases. The CDR3 runs 15 residues. The J segment lost 7 bases and the V segment lost 1 base, leaving 3 bases of the junction unmatched. Germline V lookup: CDR1 KGHSH, CDR2 LQKENI. CDR3 DNA: TGTGCCAGCTCACCACGGGGGACAGGGGTTGAAAAACTGTTTTTT. It encodes CASSPRGTGVEKLFF.

This clone has only a few counts. The chain carries TRBV15 and TRBJ2-6; D ambiguous. Trimming removed 6 bases from V and 0 bases from J, with 9 bases in between. The germline gives CDR1 LNHNV, CDR2 YYDKDF (reference sequence). CDR3 size: 15 residues. CDR3 amino acids: CATSPSSSGANVLTF. The CDR3 nucleotides are TGTGCCACCAGTCCGTCGAGCTCTGGGGCCAACGTCCTGACTTTC.

This chain uses TRBV28 with TRBJ2-2, with a tentative D call TRBD2 (7 bases). Deletions cut 2 bases from V and 6 bases from J, with 10 bases between. CDR3 length equals 14 residues. Germline V lookup: CDR1 MDHEN, CDR2 SYDVKM. The CDR3 nucleotides are TGTGCCAGCAGTTTACCGGGGGGCTCCGGGGAGCTGTTTTTT. It translates to CASSLPGGSGELFF.